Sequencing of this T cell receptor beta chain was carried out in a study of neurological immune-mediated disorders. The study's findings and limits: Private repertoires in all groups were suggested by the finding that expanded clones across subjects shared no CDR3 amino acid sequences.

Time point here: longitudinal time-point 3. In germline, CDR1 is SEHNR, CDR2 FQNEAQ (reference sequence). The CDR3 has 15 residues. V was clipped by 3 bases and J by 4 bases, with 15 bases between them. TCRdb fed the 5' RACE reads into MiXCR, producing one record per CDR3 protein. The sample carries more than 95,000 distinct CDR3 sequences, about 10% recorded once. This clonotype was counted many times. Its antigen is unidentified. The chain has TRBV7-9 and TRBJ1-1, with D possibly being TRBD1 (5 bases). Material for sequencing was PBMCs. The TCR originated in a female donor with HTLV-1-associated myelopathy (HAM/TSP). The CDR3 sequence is CASSFRSGALTEAFF. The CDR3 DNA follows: TGTGCCAGCAGCTTCCGATCCGGGGCCCTCACTGAAGCTTTCTTT.